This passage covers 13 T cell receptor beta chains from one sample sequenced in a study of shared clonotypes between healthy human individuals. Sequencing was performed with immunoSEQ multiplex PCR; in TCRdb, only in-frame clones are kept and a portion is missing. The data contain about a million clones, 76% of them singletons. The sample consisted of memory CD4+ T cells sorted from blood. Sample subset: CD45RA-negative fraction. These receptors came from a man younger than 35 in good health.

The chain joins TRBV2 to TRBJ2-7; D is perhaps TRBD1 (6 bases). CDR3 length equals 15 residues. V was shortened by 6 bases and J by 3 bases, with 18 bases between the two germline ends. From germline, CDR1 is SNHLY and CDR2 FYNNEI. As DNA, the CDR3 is TGTGCCAGCAGAGCTGGGACACAACAACACTACGAGCAGTACTTC. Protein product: CASRAGTQQHYEQYF.

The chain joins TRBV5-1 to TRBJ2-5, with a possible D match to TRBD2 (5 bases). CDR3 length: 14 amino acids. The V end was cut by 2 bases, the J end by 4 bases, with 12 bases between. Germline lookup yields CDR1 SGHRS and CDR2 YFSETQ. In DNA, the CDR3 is TGCGCCAGCAGCTTAAAGGGCGAGGGAGAGACCCAGTACTTC. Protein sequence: CASSLKGEGETQYF.

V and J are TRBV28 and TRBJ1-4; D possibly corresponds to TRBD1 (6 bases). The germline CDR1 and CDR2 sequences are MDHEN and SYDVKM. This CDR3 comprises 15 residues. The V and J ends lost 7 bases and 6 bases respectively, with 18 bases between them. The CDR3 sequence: CASTDGGGDDEKLFF. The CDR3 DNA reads TGTGCCAGCACCGACGGGGGGGGCGACGATGAAAAACTGTTTTTT.

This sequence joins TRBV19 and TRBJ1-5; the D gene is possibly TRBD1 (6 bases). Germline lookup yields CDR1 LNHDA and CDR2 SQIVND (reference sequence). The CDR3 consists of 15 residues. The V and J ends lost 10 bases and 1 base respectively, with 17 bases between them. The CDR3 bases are TGTGCCACCAATGAACCAGGACAGAGCAATCAGCCCCAGCATTTT. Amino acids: CATNEPGQSNQPQHF. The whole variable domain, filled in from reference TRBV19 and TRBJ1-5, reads DGGITQSPKYLFRKEGQNVTLSCEQNLNHDAMYWYRQDPGQGLRLIYYSQIVNDFQKGDIAEGYSVSREKKESFPLTVTSAQKNPTAFYLCATNEPGQSNQPQHFGDGTRLSIL.

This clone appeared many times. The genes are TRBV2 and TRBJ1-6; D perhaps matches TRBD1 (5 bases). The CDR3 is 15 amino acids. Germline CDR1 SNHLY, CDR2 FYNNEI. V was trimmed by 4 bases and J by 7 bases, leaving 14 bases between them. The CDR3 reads CASSGVRGENSPLHF. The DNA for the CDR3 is TGTGCCAGCAGTGGGGTTCGAGGGGAGAATTCACCCCTCCACTTT.

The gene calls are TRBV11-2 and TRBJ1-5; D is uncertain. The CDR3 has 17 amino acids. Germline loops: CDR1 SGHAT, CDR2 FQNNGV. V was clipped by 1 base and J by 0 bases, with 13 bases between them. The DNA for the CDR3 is TGTGCCAGCAGCTTAGCGGCAGGCGTTTATAGCAATCAGCCCCAGCATTTT. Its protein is CASSLAAGVYSNQPQHF.

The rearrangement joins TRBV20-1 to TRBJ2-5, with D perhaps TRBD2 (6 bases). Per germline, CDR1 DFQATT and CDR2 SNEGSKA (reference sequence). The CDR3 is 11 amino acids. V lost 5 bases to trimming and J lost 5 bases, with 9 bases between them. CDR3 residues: CSAGRGETQYF. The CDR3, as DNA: TGCAGTGCTGGACGGGGGGAGACCCAGTACTTC.

CDR3 in amino acids: CASSALPNNEQFF. As DNA, the CDR3 is TGTGCCAGCAGTGCGTTACCTAACAATGAGCAGTTCTTC. The V call is TRBV6-1, the J call TRBJ2-1; no definite D call. V lost 4 bases, J lost 5 bases, and 9 bases lay in between. This CDR3 has 13 amino acids. The germline V gene has CDR1 MNHNS and CDR2 SASEGT.

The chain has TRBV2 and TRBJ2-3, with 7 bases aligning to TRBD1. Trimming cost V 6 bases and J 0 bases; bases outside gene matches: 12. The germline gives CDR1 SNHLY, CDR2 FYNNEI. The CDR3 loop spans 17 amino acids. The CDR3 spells CASSYTLGQSSTDTQYF. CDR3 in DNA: TGTGCCAGCAGCTACACTTTGGGACAGTCTAGCACAGATACGCAGTATTTT.

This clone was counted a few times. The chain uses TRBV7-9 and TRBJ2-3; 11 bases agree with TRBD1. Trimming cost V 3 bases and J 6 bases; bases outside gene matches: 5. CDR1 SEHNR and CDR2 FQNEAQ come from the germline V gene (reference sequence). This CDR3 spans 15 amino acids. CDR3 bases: TGTGCCAGCAGCTTGCGGACAGGGGGCAAGGATACGCAGTATTTT. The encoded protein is CASSLRTGGKDTQYF. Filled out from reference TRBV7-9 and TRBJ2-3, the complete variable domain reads DTGVSQNPRHKITKRGQNVTFRCDPISEHNRLYWYRQTLGQGPEFLTYFQNEAQLEKSRLLSDRFSAERPKGSFSTLEIQRTEQGDSAMYLCASSLRTGGKDTQYFGPGTRLTVL.

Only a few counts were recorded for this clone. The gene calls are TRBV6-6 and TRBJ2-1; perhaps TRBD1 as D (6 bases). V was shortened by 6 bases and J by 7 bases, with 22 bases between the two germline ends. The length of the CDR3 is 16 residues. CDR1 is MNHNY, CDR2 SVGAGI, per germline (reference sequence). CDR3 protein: CASRLRGTTAGNEQFF. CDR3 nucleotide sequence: TGTGCCAGCAGGTTACGTGGGACAACCGCAGGGAATGAGCAGTTCTTC.

CDR3 sequence (DNA): TGTGCCAGTAGTATAGGGCTAGCGGGGGGTGCAGCCAAAAACATTCAGTACTTC. Protein product: CASSIGLAGGAAKNIQYF. The J gene is TRBJ2-4, the V gene TRBV19; 11 bases line up with TRBD2. The CDR3 contains 18 residues. The germline gives CDR1 LNHDA, CDR2 SQIVND (reference sequence). V shed 1 base, J shed 0 bases, and the junction held 5 bases outside the gene matches.

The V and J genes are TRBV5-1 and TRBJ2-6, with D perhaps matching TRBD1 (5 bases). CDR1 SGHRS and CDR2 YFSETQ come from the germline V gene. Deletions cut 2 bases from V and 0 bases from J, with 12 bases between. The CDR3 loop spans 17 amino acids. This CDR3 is CASSLGHEDSGANVLTF. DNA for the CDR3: TGCGCCAGCAGCTTAGGACACGAGGACTCTGGGGCCAACGTCCTGACTTTC.